Shown below are 12 T cell receptor beta chains from a single sample sequenced in a study of blood T cell repertoires in COVID-19. Libraries were prepared by immunoSEQ multiplex PCR; TCRdb keeps only in-frame clonotypes and omits some of them. The sample records approximately 270,000 clones, approximately 90% being singletons. Sequencing was done on a sample of PBMCs or T cells enriched from blood (not recorded which). The receptors were sampled from a woman aged 25-40 years with acute COVID-19.

The chain joins TRBV28 to TRBJ1-5; 7 nucleotides match TRBD1. Trimming at V came to 5 bases and at J to 2 bases, leaving 12 bases not matched to a gene. Looked up from germline, CDR1 is MDHEN and CDR2 is SYDVKM. CDR3 length: 17 residues. The CDR3 reads CASSPRSLTGRNQPQHF. The CDR3 DNA follows: TGTGCCAGCAGTCCCCGGAGCCTGACAGGGCGCAATCAGCCCCAGCATTTT. Complete variable domain (other parts from reference TRBV28 and TRBJ1-5): DVKVTQSSRYLVKRTGEKVFLECVQDMDHENMFWYRQDPGLGLRLIYFSYDVKMKEKGDIPEGYSVSREKKERFSLILESASTNQTSMYLCASSPRSLTGRNQPQHFGDGTRLSIL.

This clone has just one count. The chain is built from TRBV4-1 and TRBJ1-2, with TRBD1 as a possible D gene (6 bases). Trimming removed 3 bases at V and 2 bases at J, with 16 bases between. Germline CDR1 MGHRA, CDR2 YSYEKL. There are 16 residues in the CDR3. The CDR3 here is CASSQTRGAENYGYTF. The CDR3 bases are TGCGCCAGCAGCCAGACCCGGGGGGCCGAGAACTATGGCTACACCTTC.

The chain couples TRBV7-9 to TRBJ2-2; 8 bases align to TRBD2. The germline CDR1 and CDR2 sequences are SEHNR and FQNEAQ (reference sequence). This CDR3 contains 15 residues. V lost 5 bases and J lost 4; bases outside the gene matches: 6. The CDR3 sequence: CASSPTAGVTGELFF. CDR3 DNA sequence: TGTGCCAGCAGCCCTACAGCGGGAGTCACCGGGGAGCTGTTTTTT.

The sample holds one count of this clone. The chain has TRBV4-1 and TRBJ2-1, with 10 bases lining up with TRBD1. Germline V gene data show CDR1 as MGHRA and CDR2 as YSYEKL. V lost 1 base and J lost 12; bases outside the gene matches: 21. This CDR3 has 19 amino acids. CDR3 nucleotide sequence: TGCGCCAGCAGCCAAGGCCCTCCGACCGGACAGGGGGGGTGGAGGTGGCAGTTCTTC. Amino acid sequence: CASSQGPPTGQGGWRWQFF.

The chain recombines TRBV11-3 with TRBJ2-1; 9 nucleotides align to TRBD2. CDR3 size: 15 residues. Trimming took 1 base from V and 7 from J; bases not matched to a gene: 5. Germline loops: CDR1 SGHNT, CDR2 YENEEA. CDR3 sequence reads: CASSLGGRAVNEQFF. DNA for the CDR3: TGTGCCAGCAGCTTAGGCGGGAGGGCCGTAAATGAGCAGTTCTTC.

The chain employs TRBV27 and TRBJ1-1; D unresolved. Germline values: CDR1 MNHEY, CDR2 SMNVEV (reference sequence). V shed 5 bases and J shed 4 bases, with 14 bases lying between them. This CDR3 is built from 14 residues. The CDR3 is CASSAPAFGTEAFF. The CDR3 DNA is TGTGCCAGCAGTGCACCCGCTTTCGGCACTGAAGCTTTCTTT.

V usage is TRBV9 and J usage is TRBJ2-2; 14 positions agree with TRBD2. Germline V CDR1 and CDR2: SGDLS, YYNGEE. This CDR3 is 19 amino acids long. Trimming took 3 bases from V and 4 from J; bases not matched to a gene: 11. The CDR3 DNA sequence: TGTGCCAGCAGCGCTGAAGGACTAGCGGGAGGTCGCGGCACCGGGGAGCTGTTTTTT. As protein: CASSAEGLAGGRGTGELFF. Variable domain in full (rest from reference TRBV9 and TRBJ2-2): DSGVTQTPKHLITATGQRVTLRCSPRSGDLSVYWYQQSLDQGLQFLIQYYNGEERAKGNILERFSAQQFPDLHSELNLSSLELGDSALYFCASSAEGLAGGRGTGELFFGEGSRLTVL.

This chain links TRBV7-9 with TRBJ1-2; no clear D gene. From germline, CDR1 is SEHNR and CDR2 FQNEAQ (reference sequence). Trimming cost V 2 bases and J 3 bases, with 10 bases left between them. The CDR3 totals 14 residues. Here the CDR3 reads CASSLFGGDYGYTF. The CDR3 region has the DNA TGTGCCAGCAGCTTATTTGGCGGAGACTATGGCTACACCTTC.

The chain combines TRBV28 with TRBJ2-1; perhaps TRBD1 as D (6 bases). Germline V gene sequence: CDR1 MDHEN, CDR2 SYDVKM. The CDR3 covers 15 residues. V was trimmed by 6 bases and J by 2 bases, leaving 14 bases between them. CDR3 DNA sequence: TGTGCCAGCAGAAAGGTTCAGGGGACCTACAATGAGCAGTTCTTC. Residues: CASRKVQGTYNEQFF. The entire variable domain, with the rest obtained from reference TRBV28 and TRBJ2-1, is as follows: DVKVTQSSRYLVKRTGEKVFLECVQDMDHENMFWYRQDPGLGLRLIYFSYDVKMKEKGDIPEGYSVSREKKERFSLILESASTNQTSMYLCASRKVQGTYNEQFFGPGTRLTVL.

The chain recombines TRBV7-8 with TRBJ1-4, with 7 bases fitting TRBD1. The germline CDR1 and CDR2 sequences are SGHVS and FQNEAQ. V lost 2 bases to trimming and J lost 5 bases; unmatched junction nucleotides: 5. This CDR3 has 15 amino acids. CDR3 protein: CASSLSGTENEKLFF. The CDR3 DNA sequence: TGTGCCAGCAGCTTATCCGGGACAGAAAATGAAAAACTGTTTTTT.

The J gene is TRBJ2-7, the V gene TRBV27, with 12 bases fitting TRBD2. From germline, CDR1 is MNHEY and CDR2 SMNVEV (reference sequence). CDR3 length equals 15 residues. The V segment lost 5 bases and the J segment 4 bases; nucleotides outside the gene matches: 6. The CDR3 sequence: CASSPRTSGDYEQYF. Written as DNA, the CDR3 is TGTGCCAGCAGTCCTCGGACTAGCGGGGATTACGAGCAGTACTTC.

This clone showed up just a few times. The chain has TRBV7-9 and TRBJ1-1; 7 nucleotides line up with TRBD1. Germline trimming cut 6 bases from V and 5 bases from J; bases unmatched to any gene: 6. The CDR3 spans 13 residues. Germline V gene data show CDR1 as SEHNR and CDR2 as FQNEAQ (reference sequence). The CDR3 DNA is TGTGCCAGCAGTCAGGGGGGAGGAACTGAAGCTTTCTTT. Its translation: CASSQGGGTEAFF. Looking up the rest from reference TRBV7-9 and TRBJ1-1 gives the full variable domain: DTGVSQNPRHKITKRGQNVTFRCDPISEHNRLYWYRQTLGQGPEFLTYFQNEAQLEKSRLLSDRFSAERPKGSFSTLEIQRTEQGDSAMYLCASSQGGGTEAFFGQGTRLTVV.